This T cell receptor (beta chain) emerged from a study of cytomegalovirus exposure and HLA in healthy donors. Comment on this clone: Its matching antigen is unknown.

PCR involved 60 Vbeta and 13 Jbeta primers. Per the original methods: Later, an analysis found around 80 million unique TCR beta chains, and 9.5 million to 12 million of these were shared. Repertoires were generated with immunoSEQ multiplex PCR, while TCRdb's copy carries only in-frame clones and drops some. The D gene and trimming were derived from the DNA, and the V and J assignments and clone size from that table. This table has about 140,000 clones, over 70% appearing once. Whole-study results and caveats: An analysis that came later showed most CMV-associated TCR beta chains appearing HLA-restricted. In all likelihood, a cluster of highly shared sequence variants was a sequencing artifact. Some 16,000 TCR beta sequences were associated with HLA alleles at 0.05 false discovery rate in a later analysis.

Germline assignment: CDR1 SGHRS and CDR2 YFSETQ. CDR3 length equals 15 residues. V dropped 3 bases and J dropped 4; count of bases not matched to a gene: 2. This sequence joins TRBV5-1 and TRBJ2-3; TRBD2 agrees at 13 bases. The receptor comes from a man aged 35 to 55 in good health and CMV-seronegative. Sequencing used PBMCs. This CDR3 reads CASSSGTSGADTQYF. CDR3 DNA: TGCGCCAGCAGCTCCGGGACTAGCGGGGCAGATACGCAGTATTTT.